This T cell receptor (beta chain) was sequenced during a study of beta chain features in type 1 diabetes. Study outcomes and limitations: All four CD4+ subsets of Type 1 diabetes patients contained TCRB CDR3s that were moderately but significantly shorter.

One heparinised blood draw averaging around 110 mL was given by each donor. Purities over 98% were achieved in all sorted populations. The V gene's germline CDR1 is MNHEY and CDR2 SVGAGI. This CDR3 region has 14 residues. V gave up 5 bases and J gave up 10 bases, with 17 bases separating them. On this clone itself: What it binds is not known.

The authors reverse transcribed all of the isolated RNA, so sequencing captured expressed TCRB transcripts. Samples of naive, central memory and regulatory T cells yielded a mean of approximately 3.7 million reads. Profiled with immunoSEQ multiplex PCR; TCRdb holds only in-frame clones, not every one. Of 500,000 to 800,000 clones in the sample, over 10% are singletons; the top ten hold around 0.12%. V is TRBV6-5 and J is TRBJ2-2; D ambiguous. Sample: naive CD4+ T cells from blood. The clonotype originates from a man in his thirties or forties with type 1 diabetes. DNA of the CDR3: TGTGCCAGCAGTCACCAGACACGCCGTACGGAGCTGTTTTTT. This codes for CASSHQTRRTELFF.